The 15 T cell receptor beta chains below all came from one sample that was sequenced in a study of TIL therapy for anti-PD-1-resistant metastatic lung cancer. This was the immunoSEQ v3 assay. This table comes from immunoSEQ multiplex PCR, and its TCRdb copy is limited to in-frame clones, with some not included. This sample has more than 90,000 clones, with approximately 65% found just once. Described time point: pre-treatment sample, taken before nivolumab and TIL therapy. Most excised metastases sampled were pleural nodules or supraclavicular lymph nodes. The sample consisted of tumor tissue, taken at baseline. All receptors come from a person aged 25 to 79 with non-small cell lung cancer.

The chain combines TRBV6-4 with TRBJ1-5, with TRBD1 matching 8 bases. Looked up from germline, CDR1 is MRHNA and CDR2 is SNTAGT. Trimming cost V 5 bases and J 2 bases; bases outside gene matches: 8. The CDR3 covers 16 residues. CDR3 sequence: CASSPDRGGGNQPQHF. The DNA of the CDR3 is TGTGCCAGCAGTCCCGACAGGGGCGGTGGCAATCAGCCCCAGCATTTT.

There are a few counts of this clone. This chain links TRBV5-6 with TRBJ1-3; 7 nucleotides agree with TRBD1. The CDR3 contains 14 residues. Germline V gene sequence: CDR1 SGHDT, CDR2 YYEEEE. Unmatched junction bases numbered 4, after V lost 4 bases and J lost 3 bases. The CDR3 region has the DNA TGTGCCAGCAGCCGACAGGGAATTGGAAACACCATATATTTT. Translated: CASSRQGIGNTIYF.

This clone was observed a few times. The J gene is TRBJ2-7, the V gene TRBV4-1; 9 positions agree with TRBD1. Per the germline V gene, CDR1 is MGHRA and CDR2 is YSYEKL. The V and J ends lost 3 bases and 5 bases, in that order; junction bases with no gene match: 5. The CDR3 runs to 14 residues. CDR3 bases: TGCGCCAGCAGCCAGGGGGACAGGGAGGACGAGCAGTACTTC. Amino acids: CASSQGDREDEQYF.

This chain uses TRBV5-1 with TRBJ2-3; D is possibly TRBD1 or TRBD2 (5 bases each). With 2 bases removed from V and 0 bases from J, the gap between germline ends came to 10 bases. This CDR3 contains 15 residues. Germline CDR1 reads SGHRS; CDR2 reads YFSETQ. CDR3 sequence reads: CASSLGGGSTDTQYF. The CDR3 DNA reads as TGCGCCAGCAGCTTAGGTGGGGGAAGCACAGATACGCAGTATTTT.

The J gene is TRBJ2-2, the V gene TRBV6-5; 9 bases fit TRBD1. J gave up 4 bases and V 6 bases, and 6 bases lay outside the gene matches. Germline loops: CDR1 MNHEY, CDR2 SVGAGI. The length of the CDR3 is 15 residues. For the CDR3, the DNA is TGTGCCAGCAGGACGACAGGGGGGGTCACCGGGGAGCTGTTTTTT. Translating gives CASRTTGGVTGELFF.

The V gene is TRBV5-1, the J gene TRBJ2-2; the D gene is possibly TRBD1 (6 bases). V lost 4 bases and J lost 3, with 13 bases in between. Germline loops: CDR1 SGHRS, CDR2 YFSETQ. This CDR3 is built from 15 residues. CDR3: CASSPWGQDTGELFF. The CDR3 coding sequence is TGCGCCAGCAGCCCATGGGGACAAGACACCGGGGAGCTGTTTTTT.

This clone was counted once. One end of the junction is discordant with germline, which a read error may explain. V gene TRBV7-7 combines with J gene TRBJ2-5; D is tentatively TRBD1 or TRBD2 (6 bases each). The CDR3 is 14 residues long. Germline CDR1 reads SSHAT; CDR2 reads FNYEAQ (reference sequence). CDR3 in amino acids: CASSLGTGAETQYF. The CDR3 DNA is TGTGCTAGCAGCTTAGGTACGGGGGCAGAGACCCAGTACTTC.

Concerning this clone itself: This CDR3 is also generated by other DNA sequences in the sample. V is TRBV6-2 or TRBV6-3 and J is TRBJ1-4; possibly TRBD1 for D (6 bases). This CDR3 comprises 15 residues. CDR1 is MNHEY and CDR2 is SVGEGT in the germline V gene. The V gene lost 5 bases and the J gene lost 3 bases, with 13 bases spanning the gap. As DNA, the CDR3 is TGTGCCAGCAGTCTACAGGGTGGGGCTAATGAAAAACTGTTTTTT. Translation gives CASSLQGGANEKLFF.

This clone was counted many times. CDR3 in amino acids: CASSLLWGLAGVEQFF. CDR3 DNA: TGTGCCAGCAGCTTACTTTGGGGACTAGCGGGAGTTGAGCAGTTCTTC. The chain employs TRBV7-2 and TRBJ2-1; 14 nucleotides agree with TRBD2. Germline values: CDR1 SGHTA, CDR2 FQGNSA. CDR3 length: 16 amino acids. J gave up 9 bases and V 2 bases, and 6 bases lay outside the gene matches.

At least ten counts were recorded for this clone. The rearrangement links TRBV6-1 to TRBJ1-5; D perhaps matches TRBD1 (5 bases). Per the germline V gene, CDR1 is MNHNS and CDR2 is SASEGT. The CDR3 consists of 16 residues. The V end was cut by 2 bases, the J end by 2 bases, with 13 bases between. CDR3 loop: CASSELGGLGNQPQHF. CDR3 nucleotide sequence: TGTGCCAGCAGTGAACTTGGGGGTCTGGGCAATCAGCCCCAGCATTTT.

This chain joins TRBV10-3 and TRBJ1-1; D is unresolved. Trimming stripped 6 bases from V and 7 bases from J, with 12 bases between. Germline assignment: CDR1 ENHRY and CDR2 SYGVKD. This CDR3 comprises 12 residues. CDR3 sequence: CAISPSHREAFF. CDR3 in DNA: TGTGCCATCAGCCCGTCCCACCGTGAAGCTTTCTTT.

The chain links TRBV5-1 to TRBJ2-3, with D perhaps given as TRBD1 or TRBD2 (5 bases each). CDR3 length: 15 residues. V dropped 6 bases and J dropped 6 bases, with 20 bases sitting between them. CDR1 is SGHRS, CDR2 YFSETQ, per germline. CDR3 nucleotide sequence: TGCGCCAGCACCTCAACGGGACGATCTCCCGATACGCAGTATTTT. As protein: CASTSTGRSPDTQYF.

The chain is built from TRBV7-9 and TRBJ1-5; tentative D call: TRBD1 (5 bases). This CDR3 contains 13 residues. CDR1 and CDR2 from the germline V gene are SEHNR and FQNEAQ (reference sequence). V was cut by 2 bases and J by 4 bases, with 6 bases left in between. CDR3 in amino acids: CASSLQGNQPQHF. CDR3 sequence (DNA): TGTGCCAGCAGCTTACAGGGAAATCAGCCCCAGCATTTT.

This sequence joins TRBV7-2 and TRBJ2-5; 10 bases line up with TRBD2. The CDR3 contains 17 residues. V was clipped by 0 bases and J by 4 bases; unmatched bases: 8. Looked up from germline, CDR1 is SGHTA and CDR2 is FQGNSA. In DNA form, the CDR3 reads TGTGCCAGCAGCTTAGCGTCGCCTAGCGGGAGACCAGAGACCCAGTACTTC. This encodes CASSLASPSGRPETQYF.

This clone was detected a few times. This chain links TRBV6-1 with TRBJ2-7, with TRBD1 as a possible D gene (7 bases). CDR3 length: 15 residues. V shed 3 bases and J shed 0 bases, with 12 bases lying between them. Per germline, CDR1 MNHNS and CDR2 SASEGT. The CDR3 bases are TGTGCCAGCAGTGAGCGGGACAGCAACTCCTACGAGCAGTACTTC. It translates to CASSERDSNSYEQYF.